Sequencing of this T cell receptor beta chain was carried out in a study of T-cell reconstitution after alpha-beta-depleted transplantation in children. Unique molecular identifiers featured in how the TCRbeta library was prepared. TCRdb re-called the PCR reads with MiXCR, one entry per CDR3 protein. The sample holds roughly 200,000 distinct CDR3 sequences, more than 12% seen once. The CDR3 contains 17 residues. The J segment lost 3 bases and the V segment lost 4 bases, leaving 11 bases of the junction unmatched. Germline CDR1 is SGHNT and CDR2 is YENEEA. The origin of this receptor is a human donor who donated a stem cell graft to a child with acute lymphoblastic leukemia. The chain employs TRBV11-3 and TRBJ2-1; 8 bases match TRBD2. Material: PBMCs from the stem cell graft donor, obtained from the stem cell graft. The CDR3 here is CASSSRGGSGDYNEQFF. The DNA of the CDR3 is TGTGCCAGCAGCTCCCGGGGGGGAAGCGGAGACTACAATGAGCAGTTCTTC.